Below, 29 T cell receptor beta chains from the same sample are listed, as sequenced in a study of shared clonotypes between healthy human individuals (dated by TCRdb to 2018 to 2021). Libraries came from the immunoSEQ multiplex PCR assay. This immuneACCESS table, as held by TCRdb, lists in-frame sequences with V and J called but not all clones. Of the missing ones, under half trace to an unresolved V gene in checked studies; the others have no known cause. A total of some 380,000 clones appear in this sample, 96% of them only once. Of the sample, approximately 0.3% falls within the top ten clones. The sequenced sample was memory CD8+ T cells sorted from blood. In light of the paper, this sample's cell subset or site label describes: CD45RO+ cells pooled with CCR7-negative TemRA cells. All receptors come from a man younger than 45 in good health.

The V and J genes are TRBV28 and TRBJ1-2; no firm D call. Germline CDR1 MDHEN, CDR2 SYDVKM. V gave up 6 bases and J gave up 0 bases, with 8 bases separating them. The CDR3 has 13 amino acids. CDR3 residues: CASRRTANYGYTF. CDR3 bases: TGTGCCAGCAGGCGCACAGCTAACTATGGCTACACCTTC.

The CDR3 DNA is TGTGCCAGCAGCTTAGTTACGGTGGCGGGAGCGAGCACAGATACGCAGTATTTT. It translates to CASSLVTVAGASTDTQYF. The J gene is TRBJ2-3, the V gene TRBV11-1, with 7 bases aligning to TRBD2. V gave up 1 base and J gave up 0 bases; unmatched junction bases: 10. The germline V gene has CDR1 SGHAT and CDR2 FQDESV (reference sequence). The CDR3 covers 18 residues.

The V gene is TRBV30, the J gene TRBJ1-4; a weak D match, TRBD1 (6 bases). This CDR3 has 12 residues. CDR1 and CDR2 (germline): GTSNPN, SVGIG (reference sequence). Trimming shortened V by 0 bases and J by 7 bases, and 6 bases separated the two germline ends. CDR3 DNA sequence: TGTGCCTGGAGTGTACAGGGTGAAAAACTGTTTTTT. It yields the protein CAWSVQGEKLFF.

This clone showed up just once. The V and J genes are TRBV6-6 and TRBJ2-2; 8 bases fit TRBD1. The CDR3 runs to 13 residues. Trimming at V came to 11 bases and at J to 2 bases, leaving 4 bases not matched to a gene. Per germline, CDR1 MNHNY and CDR2 SVGAGI (reference sequence). The CDR3 region is CACTGGNTGELFF. The CDR3, as DNA: TGTGCCTGTACAGGGGGAAACACCGGGGAGCTGTTTTTT.

The rearrangement links TRBV15 to TRBJ1-4, with a possible D match to TRBD1 (5 bases). Trimming shortened V by 3 bases and J by 0 bases, and 11 bases separated the two germline ends. The CDR3 runs to 16 residues. CDR1 and CDR2 (germline): LNHNV, YYDKDF (reference sequence). The CDR3 protein is CATSSKYRSTNEKLFF. CDR3 DNA sequence: TGTGCCACCAGCAGCAAATACAGGTCAACTAATGAAAAACTGTTTTTT.

V and J are TRBV10-3 and TRBJ2-2, with 8 positions matching TRBD2. Germline V gene data show CDR1 as ENHRY and CDR2 as SYGVKD. The CDR3 extends over 15 amino acids. V gave up 4 bases and J gave up 4 bases; unmatched junction bases: 5. CDR3 in amino acids: CAISGLASSTGELFF. CDR3 coding DNA: TGTGCCATCAGTGGACTAGCGAGTAGCACCGGGGAGCTGTTTTTT.

This rearrangement joins TRBV6-1 to TRBJ2-7, with D possibly TRBD2 on 6 matching bases. Trimming cost V 1 base and J 6 bases, with 16 bases left between them. The CDR3 has 15 amino acids. Germline loops: CDR1 MNHNS, CDR2 SASEGT. The CDR3 here is CASSEDPGEGSEQYF. As DNA, the CDR3 is TGTGCCAGCAGTGAAGACCCGGGAGAGGGTTCCGAGCAGTACTTC.

This sequence joins TRBV29-1 and TRBJ2-2; D not resolved. V lost 7 bases and J lost 4, with 13 bases in between. Germline loops: CDR1 SQVTM, CDR2 ANQGSEA. The CDR3 loop spans 13 amino acids. The CDR3 bases are TGCAGCGCCCGATGGCAGTTCACCGGGGAGCTGTTTTTT. Translated: CSARWQFTGELFF.

The rearrangement uses TRBV5-6 and TRBJ2-3; a weak D match, TRBD2 (6 bases). The CDR3 extends over 13 amino acids. V was pared by 7 bases and J by 6 bases, with 15 bases between. Germline assignment: CDR1 SGHDT and CDR2 YYEEEE. This CDR3 is CASSGRESDTQYF. Here the CDR3 DNA reads TGTGCCAGCTCGGGACGGGAGTCGGATACGCAGTATTTT.

A word on this clone: The identical CDR3 is also encoded by other nucleotide sequences in the sample. This chain links TRBV5-6 with TRBJ2-5, with D unresolved. The CDR3 loop spans 12 amino acids. Germline-derived CDR1 and CDR2 are SGHDT and YYEEEE. Trimming pared 2 bases from V and 4 bases from J, leaving 6 bases between. The CDR3 DNA is TGTGCCAGCAGCTTAGGTCGAGAGACCCAGTACTTC. Protein sequence: CASSLGRETQYF.

V usage is TRBV5-1 and J usage is TRBJ2-2, with unresolved D. V lost 2 bases, J lost 7 bases, and 18 bases lay in between. This CDR3 comprises 16 residues. Germline CDR1 is SGHRS and CDR2 is YFSETQ. CDR3 bases: TGCGCCAGCAGCTTTCTTCGACCCCATTTAAGCGGGGAGCTGTTTTTT. It translates to CASSFLRPHLSGELFF.

The chain uses TRBV18 and TRBJ2-7, with D perhaps given as TRBD1 or TRBD2 (5 bases each). The CDR3 loop spans 14 amino acids. V was cut by 3 bases and J by 2 bases, with 11 bases left in between. The germline V gene has CDR1 KGHSH and CDR2 LQKENI. For the CDR3, the DNA is TGTGCCAGCTCACCCCCCGGGGCCCCCTACGAGCAGTACTTC. The encoded protein is CASSPPGAPYEQYF.

The chain joins TRBV7-9 to TRBJ2-2, with no clear D. The V end lost 3 bases, the J end lost 8 bases, and 7 bases lay between the germline ends. The germline CDR1 and CDR2 sequences are SEHNR and FQNEAQ (reference sequence). The CDR3 runs to 12 residues. The CDR3 nucleotides read TGTGCCAGCAGCTTCGGCGCGGGGGAGCTGTTTTTT. Amino acid sequence: CASSFGAGELFF.

This clone was found once. V and J are TRBV6-5 and TRBJ1-4, with D unclear. V was trimmed by 6 bases and J by 0 bases, leaving 11 bases between them. Per germline, CDR1 MNHEY and CDR2 SVGAGI. The CDR3 runs to 15 residues. The CDR3 is CASSRAGATNEKLFF. CDR3 nucleotide sequence: TGTGCCAGCAGCCGGGCTGGGGCAACTAATGAAAAACTGTTTTTT.

The gene calls are TRBV19 and TRBJ2-5, with D possibly matching TRBD1 (5 bases). The germline V and J ends were trimmed by 7 bases and 0 bases, with 9 bases remaining between them. This CDR3 spans 13 amino acids. The germline V gene encodes CDR1 LNHDA and CDR2 SQIVND (reference sequence). The CDR3 bases are TGTGCCAGTAATGGCAGGGACCAAGAGACCCAGTACTTC. Its translation: CASNGRDQETQYF.

The DNA of the CDR3 is TGTGCCAGCAGTTTATCTTGGGGGCCCGGGGAGCTGTTTTTT. Translated: CASSLSWGPGELFF. V is TRBV27 and J is TRBJ2-2, with a possible D match to TRBD1 (6 bases). The V end was cut by 0 bases, the J end by 6 bases, with 8 bases between. This CDR3 spans 14 amino acids. CDR1 is MNHEY and CDR2 is SMNVEV in the germline V gene (reference sequence).

The rearrangement links TRBV5-4 to TRBJ2-5; tentative D call: TRBD1 (5 bases). The CDR3 is made up of 12 amino acids. The germline V gene has CDR1 SGHNT and CDR2 YYREEE (reference sequence). V was cut by 1 base and J by 5 bases, with 6 bases left in between. The CDR3 DNA reads as TGTGCCAGCAGCTTGCCAGGGGAGACCCAGTACTTC. Residues: CASSLPGETQYF.

This rearrangement joins TRBV30 to TRBJ2-5, with 7 nucleotides matching TRBD1. J was trimmed by 7 bases and V by 0 bases; bases with no gene match: 17. This CDR3 has 17 amino acids. From germline, CDR1 is GTSNPN and CDR2 SVGIG (reference sequence). The CDR3 spells CAWSVSIQGRLNGTQYF. The CDR3 region has the DNA TGTGCCTGGAGTGTATCAATACAGGGGCGATTGAATGGGACCCAGTACTTC.

The V call is TRBV4-1, the J call TRBJ2-7, with TRBD2 identical over 11 bases. This CDR3 is built from 16 residues. Germline values: CDR1 MGHRA, CDR2 YSYEKL. V shed 4 bases, J shed 5 bases, and the junction held 10 bases outside the gene matches. The CDR3 is CASSRHSGRAEDEQYF. The CDR3 DNA reads TGCGCCAGCAGCCGGCATAGCGGGAGGGCAGAAGACGAGCAGTACTTC.

The chain has TRBV6-1 and TRBJ2-7, with D unresolved. The V and J ends lost 1 base and 1 base respectively, with 11 bases between them. The V gene's germline CDR1 is MNHNS and CDR2 SASEGT. The CDR3 spans 15 residues. The CDR3 nucleotides read TGTGCCAGCAGTGAAGGTCTATCCCCTTCCTACGAGCAGTACTTC. Protein product: CASSEGLSPSYEQYF.

This chain links TRBV7-2 with TRBJ2-1; D is unresolved. V was trimmed by 0 bases and J by 7 bases, leaving 4 bases between them. The CDR3 has 12 residues. The germline V gene encodes CDR1 SGHTA and CDR2 FQGNSA. The CDR3 sequence: CASSLANNEQFF. CDR3 DNA sequence: TGTGCCAGCAGCTTAGCTAATAATGAGCAGTTCTTC. Full variable domain (missing parts from reference TRBV7-2 and TRBJ2-1): GAGVSQSPSNKVTEKGKDVELRCDPISGHTALYWYRQSLGQGLEFLIYFQGNSAPDKSGLPSDRFSAERTGGSVSTLTIQRTQQEDSAVYLCASSLANNEQFFGPGTRLTVL.

The chain employs TRBV13 and TRBJ2-7; 9 bases fit TRBD2. This CDR3 is built from 14 residues. The germline gives CDR1 PRHDT, CDR2 FYEKMQ (reference sequence). The V segment lost 6 bases and the J segment 4 bases; nucleotides outside the gene matches: 7. In nucleotides, the CDR3 is TGTGCCAGCAGAAAGGCGGGAGGGAAATACGAGCAGTACTTC. Translating it yields CASRKAGGKYEQYF. Full variable domain (missing parts from reference TRBV13 and TRBJ2-7): AAGVIQSPRHLIKEKRETATLKCYPIPRHDTVYWYQQGPGQDPQFLISFYEKMQSDKGSIPDRFSAQQFSDYHSELNMSSLELGDSALYFCASRKAGGKYEQYFGPGTRLTVT.

The gene calls are TRBV7-3 and TRBJ2-1, with D possibly being TRBD2 (6 bases). Trimming took 2 bases from V and 5 from J, leaving 7 bases between them. The CDR3 consists of 13 residues. CDR1 SGHTA and CDR2 FQGTGA come from the germline V gene. The CDR3 is CASSLQRDNEQFF. The CDR3 nucleotides read TGTGCCAGCAGCTTACAGCGGGACAATGAGCAGTTCTTC.

This chain uses TRBV29-1 with TRBJ1-1; weak D call: TRBD1 (5 bases). The CDR3 is 13 amino acids. Trimming shortened V by 3 bases and J by 4 bases, and 12 bases separated the two germline ends. In germline, CDR1 is SQVTM, CDR2 ANQGSEA. The CDR3 reads CSVDARGGTEAFF. In nucleotides, the CDR3 is TGCAGCGTTGACGCCCGGGGGGGCACTGAAGCTTTCTTT. The variable domain in full, completed from reference TRBV29-1 and TRBJ1-1, reads SAVISQKPSRDICQRGTSLTIQCQVDSQVTMMFWYRQQPGQSLTLIATANQGSEATYESGFVIDKFPISRPNLTFSTLTVSNMSPEDSSIYLCSVDARGGTEAFFGQGTRLTVV.

The CDR3 loop reads CASRGTASGTYEQYF. The CDR3 nucleotides read TGCGCCAGCAGGGGGACCGCAAGCGGAACCTACGAGCAGTACTTC. The chain combines TRBV10-1 with TRBJ2-7; the D call may be TRBD1 or TRBD2 (5 bases each). The germline V gene encodes CDR1 WNHNN and CDR2 SYGVQD (reference sequence). The CDR3 consists of 15 residues. The V end lost 6 bases, the J end lost 2 bases, and 17 bases lay between the germline ends.

The chain uses TRBV27 and TRBJ2-7; D remains ambiguous. Germline V gene sequence: CDR1 MNHEY, CDR2 SMNVEV (reference sequence). V was clipped by 8 bases and J by 6 bases, with 14 bases between them. The CDR3 contains 12 residues. The CDR3 DNA follows: TGTGCCAGCTCCCCCCGGTACCCCGAGCAGTACTTC. It is translated as CASSPRYPEQYF.

The chain couples TRBV5-1 to TRBJ2-5; 12 nucleotides line up with TRBD2. This CDR3 comprises 16 residues. Trimming took 0 bases from V and 5 from J; bases not matched to a gene: 5. Germline values: CDR1 SGHRS, CDR2 YFSETQ. The CDR3 protein is CASSLGLAGVMETQYF. In DNA, the CDR3 is TGCGCCAGCAGCTTGGGACTAGCGGGAGTAATGGAGACCCAGTACTTC.

The V gene is TRBV28, the J gene TRBJ2-2, with D tentatively TRBD1 (5 bases). Germline V gene lookup returns CDR1 MDHEN and CDR2 SYDVKM. The CDR3 consists of 13 residues. The germline V and J ends were trimmed by 6 bases and 6 bases, with 11 bases remaining between them. The DNA of the CDR3 is TGTGCCAGCAGAGCAGGGATGTCCGGGGAGCTGTTTTTT. It specifies CASRAGMSGELFF. The full variable domain, completed using reference TRBV28 and TRBJ2-2, is DVKVTQSSRYLVKRTGEKVFLECVQDMDHENMFWYRQDPGLGLRLIYFSYDVKMKEKGDIPEGYSVSREKKERFSLILESASTNQTSMYLCASRAGMSGELFFGEGSRLTVL.

The chain is built from TRBV11-2 and TRBJ1-1, with TRBD1 as a possible D gene (6 bases). V dropped 4 bases and J dropped 1 base, with 13 bases sitting between them. The length of the CDR3 is 15 residues. Germline CDR1 reads SGHAT; CDR2 reads FQNNGV. In DNA, the CDR3 is TGTGCCAGCAGCTATCACCCGGGACAGAACACTGAAGCTTTCTTT. Its protein is CASSYHPGQNTEAFF. The entire variable domain, with the rest obtained from reference TRBV11-2 and TRBJ1-1, is as follows: EAGVAQSPRYKIIEKRQSVAFWCNPISGHATLYWYQQILGQGPKLLIQFQNNGVVDDSQLPKDRFSAERLKGVDSTLKIQPAKLEDSAVYLCASSYHPGQNTEAFFGQGTRLTVV.